This TCR beta chain emerged from a study of somatic mutations in cytotoxic T cells in rheumatoid arthritis. Regarding the study as a whole: Rheumatoid arthritis patients were compared with age-matched healthy controls, and their CD8+ T-cell clonality did not differ significantly. For rheumatoid arthritis patients, the slight TRBV07 underrepresentation lacked multiple-comparison adjustment.

Libraries were prepared by immunoSEQ multiplex PCR; TCRdb keeps only in-frame clonotypes and omits some of them. This table has some 17,000 clones, approximately 84% appearing once. The CDR3 has 19 amino acids. V was pared by 3 bases and J by 3 bases, with 9 bases of the junction left unmatched. Germline V gene sequence: CDR1 LNHDA, CDR2 SQIVND (reference sequence). Notes on this clone: Its specificity is not known.

The genes are TRBV19 and TRBJ2-6; TRBD1 agrees at 12 bases. Source material: CD8+ T cells sorted from blood. The clonotype comes from an adult with rheumatoid arthritis. The CDR3 sequence: CASSILSGQGAHGANVLTF. CDR3 coding DNA: TGTGCCAGTAGTATCCTCTCGGGACAGGGGGCACATGGGGCCAACGTCCTGACTTTC.